The source of this T cell receptor beta chain is a study of shared clonotypes between healthy human individuals. General study points: Expectations were that clonotype sharing among donors would be affected by sequencing depth.

The V and J ends lost 6 bases and 2 bases, in that order; junction bases with no gene match: 7. CDR1 is MNHEY and CDR2 is SVGAGI in the germline V gene. This CDR3 region has 14 residues. This clone appeared once. Its specificity is not known. The authors distributed each subset's genomic DNA evenly over several immunoSEQ plates. Assay used: immunoSEQ multiplex PCR; TCRdb lists only in-frame clones, some missing. Of 2 million to 2.5 million clones listed, 85% to 95% were seen once; the top ten hold 0.3% to 0.4%. Sequencing was done on a sample of naive CD4+ T cells from PBMCs. Indicated subset: CD45RA+ positively selected. This TCR was recovered from a man aged 18 to 35 in good health. Some clones in this sample may be carry-over from other donors' samples. This chain connects TRBV6-5 to TRBJ2-7, with TRBD1 matching over 7 bases. CDR3 sequence (DNA): TGTGCCAGCAGCCGCTGGGGACAGACCTACGAGCAGTACTTC. Encoded protein: CASSRWGQTYEQYF.